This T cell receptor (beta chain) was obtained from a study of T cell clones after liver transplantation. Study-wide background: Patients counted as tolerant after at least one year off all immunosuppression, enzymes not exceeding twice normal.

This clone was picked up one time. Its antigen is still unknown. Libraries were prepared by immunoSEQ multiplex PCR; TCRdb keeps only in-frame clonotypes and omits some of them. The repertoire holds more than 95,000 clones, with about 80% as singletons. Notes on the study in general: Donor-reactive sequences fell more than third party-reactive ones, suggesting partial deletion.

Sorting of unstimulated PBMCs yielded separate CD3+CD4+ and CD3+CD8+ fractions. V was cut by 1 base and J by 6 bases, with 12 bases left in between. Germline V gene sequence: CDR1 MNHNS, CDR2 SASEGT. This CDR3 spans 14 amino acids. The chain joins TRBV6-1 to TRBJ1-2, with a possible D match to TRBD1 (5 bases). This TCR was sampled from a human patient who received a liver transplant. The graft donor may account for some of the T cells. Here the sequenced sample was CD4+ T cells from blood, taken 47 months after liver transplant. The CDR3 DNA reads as TGTGCCAGCAGTGAAGTTGGGGGGAGGGATGGCTACACCTTC. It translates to CASSEVGGRDGYTF.